The clone carrying this T cell receptor beta chain turned up a few times. Its antigen is not identified. Patients were excluded for autoimmune disease history or systemic immunosuppression. The method was immunoSEQ multiplex PCR; TCRdb's version includes in-frame clones alone and lacks a portion of them. The sample includes around 72,000 clones, around 83% seen only once; the top ten take 17%. This sample stems from a study of OX40 agonist ivuxolimab in advanced cancers. Study-wide points: CD4+ T cells averaged fewer expanded clones than CD8+ T cells. Clonal expansion among partial responders at 0.1-3.0 mg/kg ranked near the lowest.

CDR1 is MNHNY and CDR2 is SVGAGI in the germline V gene (reference sequence). This CDR3 is 12 amino acids long. Trimming left V 6 bases short and J 5 bases short, with 8 bases between. The sequence came from an adult with an advanced solid tumor such as melanoma, head and neck, liver or kidney cancer. Here the sequenced sample was CD4+ or CD8+ T cells sorted from blood, taken in a trial of the OX40 agonist ivuxolimab. This chain connects TRBV6-6 to TRBJ1-5; D is unclear. The CDR3 region has the DNA TGTGCCAGCAGCCCTCCAGATCAGCCCCAGCATTTT. This codes for CASSPPDQPQHF.